A single TCR beta chain is shown here with its context. Its antigen is unidentified. The data were taken from a study of shared clonotypes between healthy human individuals. About the study: For every donor, three CD4 naive, three CD4 memory, two CD8 naive and one CD8 memory plates were used. Regarding the study as a whole: Rarefaction curves obtained for sorted subsets showed sequencing incomplete despite large depth.

Into CD45RA+ naive and CD45RA-negative memory subsets, the CD4+ cells were split. V dropped 4 bases and J dropped 5; count of bases not matched to a gene: 11. CDR1 and CDR2 from the germline V gene are SGHTA and FQGNSA. This CDR3 has 16 amino acids. Measured with immunoSEQ multiplex PCR; TCRdb has only the in-frame clones, and not every one. Of 850,000 to 1,200,000 clones in the sample, about three quarters are singletons; the top ten hold about 1.5%. Sequenced: memory CD4+ T cells sorted from blood. The subset here: CD45RA-negative fraction. The sequence derives from a man aged 18-30 years in good health. V gene TRBV7-2 combines with J gene TRBJ2-5, with 9 bases that match TRBD1. CDR3 residues: CASSSGQGKVLETQYF. The CDR3 region has the DNA TGTGCCAGCAGCTCAGGACAGGGGAAGGTGTTGGAGACCCAGTACTTC.